The present entry profiles one T cell receptor (beta chain) with its context. V was trimmed by 5 bases and J by 4 bases, leaving 8 bases between them. From germline, CDR1 is LNHDA and CDR2 SQIVND (reference sequence). This CDR3 spans 13 amino acids. The sample belongs to a study of T cell repertoires in cytomegalovirus infection. TCRdb ran MiXCR on the reads and lists one entry per CDR3 protein. The profile shows 300,000 to 400,000 distinct CDR3 sequences, more than 8% of them singletons. Sequences were obtained from PBMCs. The sequence came from a human donor in good health (CMV status not recorded). Some clones in this sample may be carry-over from other donors' samples. The gene calls are TRBV19 and TRBJ1-4; perhaps TRBD1 as D (6 bases). The CDR3 is CASSRQDNEKLFF. As DNA, the CDR3 is TGTGCCAGTAGTCGACAGGATAATGAAAAACTGTTTTTT.